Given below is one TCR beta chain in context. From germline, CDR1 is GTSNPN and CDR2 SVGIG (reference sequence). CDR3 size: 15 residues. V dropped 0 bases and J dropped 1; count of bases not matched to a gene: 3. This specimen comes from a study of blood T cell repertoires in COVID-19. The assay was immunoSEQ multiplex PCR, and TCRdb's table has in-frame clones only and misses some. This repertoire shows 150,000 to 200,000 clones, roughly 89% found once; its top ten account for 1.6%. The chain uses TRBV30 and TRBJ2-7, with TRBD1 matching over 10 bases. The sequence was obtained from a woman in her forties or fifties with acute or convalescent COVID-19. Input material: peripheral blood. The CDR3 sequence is CAWSVGTGVSYEQYF. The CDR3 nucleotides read TGTGCCTGGAGTGTGGGGACAGGGGTGTCCTACGAGCAGTACTTC.